The sequence of this T cell receptor (beta chain) was determined in a study of T cells in women clearing cervical HPV infection (dated by TCRdb to about 2018). General notes on the study: The cases were about two dozen women with histologically confirmed HPV16-related CIN3 or worse, and 2 of those women had invasive cancers. Five blinded duplicates per group were added as quality controls, so that 60 or so samples were obtained: roughly 50 participants and 10 replicates. HLA typing was available for only a few women, so HLA type could not be excluded as a confounder. This exploratory proof-of-principle case-control study, nested within the Guanacaste HPV Natural History Study in Costa Rica, compared TCR repertoires among women with different cervical HPV16 outcomes. Cases were matched to controls by age within five years and by the year the sample was collected. Controls were around 24 women whose single incident HPV16 infection cleared within 12 months without precancer or cancer developing. The parent cohort enrolled over 8,500 women aged 18 or older in Guanacaste, Costa Rica, in about 1993 to 1994 and followed the women for around seven years. Median age was roughly 32 years in cases versus approximately 37 in controls, and baseline characteristics did not differ significantly. Case blood was taken at the visit when the lesion was first identified, whereas control blood was taken when infection was no longer detected. Among cases, blood sampling occurred a median of 149 days after lesion detection, with an interquartile range of about 90 to 230 days.

The V and J ends are trimmed by 8 bases and 4 bases, leaving 15 bases between them. The CDR3 sequence holds 13 residues, the cysteine and phenylalanine included. The 30 bases shown cover part of the CDR3, and their frame starts at base 1. The germline V gene (reference sequence) yields SEHNR for CDR1 and FQNEAQ for CDR2. Paper-wide results and their limitations: Random forest classifiers combining richness and V gene abundances distinguished cases from controls with an estimated AUC of less than 0.9. The cross-sectional design could not show whether associations preceded infection or resulted from it; effector/memory subsets and HPV-specific T cells were not isolated. CIN3+ cases had significantly higher TCR repertoire richness than controls across sequencing depths, but evenness did not differ between the groups. Cases had lower TRBV6-7 relative abundance than controls (approximately 0.11% versus 0.16%; Bonferroni P = 0.0008). T-cell numbers per sample were unknown, so richness differences could reflect varying T-cell content rather than repertoire biology.

Using the immunoSEQ assay, multiplex PCR amplified TCR beta CDR3 regions from an average of approximately 1,100 ng of genomic DNA per sample. To correct primer bias, the assay used a complete synthetic TCR repertoire to set an amplification baseline. Amplicons were sequenced on the Illumina platform. Processing in the source paper ran as follows. Sequences were error-corrected by clustering with frequency ratios and a modified nearest-neighbor algorithm and were then analyzed in the immunoSEQ Analyzer with IMGT gene definitions. At each rarefaction depth, TCR richness and evenness were averaged over 20 rarefaction repeats, and samples with fewer sequences than the depth were excluded. V, D and J gene relative abundances were compared between groups with Wilcoxon rank sum tests, applying FDR correction. An intraclass correlation of about 96% for TCR richness and an average of about 82% across over 65 gene segments were obtained from the blinded duplicates. TCRdb's version of the immuneACCESS table is confined to in-frame rearrangements and falls short of the full clone set. An unresolved V gene accounts for under half of the shortfall where checked; the remainder is of unknown origin. The DNA was the basis for D and trimming; V, J and clone size are from that table. The sample table gives 15,000 to 20,000 clones. The ten largest clonotypes hold roughly a tenth of the sample.

Every participant had a single incident cervical HPV16 infection, and prevalent HPV16 infections were excluded. Cervical HPV DNA was detected by MY09/MY11 PCR and genotyped by dot-blot hybridization. More than 14 mL of heparinized blood was centrifuged, after which the buffy coat was aliquoted, frozen at -30 degrees C, and then stored at -80 degrees C. QIAGEN kits were used to extract genomic DNA from the buffy coat specimens. Concerning this clone itself: There is no known antigen for this receptor. The CDR3 end falls 3 residues outside the read, so it is completed with the germline J gene.

The rearrangement joined TRBV7-9 to TRBJ2-7; the best D guess is TRBD2, with 7 bases matching. The sequenced sample was blood buffy coat. The source is a woman between 18 and 70 years old with a cervical HPV16 infection that either progressed to CIN3+ or cleared (not recorded which). CDR3 bases read: TGTGCCAGCCAGGGGCGGGAGAGGTACGAG. Translated, it gives CASQGRERYE. The complete CDR3 sequence is CASQGRERYEQYF.